This TCR beta chain was captured in a study of blood T cell repertoires in COVID-19. Methods used by the authors: Researchers report that nucleated cell counts were estimated from reference gene primer amplification. Data came from immunoSEQ multiplex PCR; TCRdb stores just in-frame clones and leaves some out. V and J calls plus clone size are reproduced from that table; the DNA served to infer D and trimming. The table records some 400,000 clones, 81% of them present only once. CDR1 is MNHEY and CDR2 is SMNVEV in the germline V gene (reference sequence). Trimming removed 3 bases at V and 9 bases at J, with 15 bases between. The CDR3 is made up of 14 amino acids.

The sequencing input was peripheral blood. The sequence came from a human donor with acute or convalescent COVID-19. The donor label of this sample is uncertain. The chain recombines TRBV27 with TRBJ2-1; D might be TRBD1 (6 bases). The CDR3 region is CASSFYAGDAEQFF. The DNA of the CDR3 is TGTGCCAGCAGTTTCTACGCAGGGGATGCTGAGCAGTTCTTC.